This T cell receptor (beta chain) was sequenced during a study of Graves' ophthalmopathy and Graves' hyperthyroidism. The study's findings and limits: Most expanded clonotypes in thyroid above 0.001 frequency also showed up in blood. The model's ophthalmopathy progression predictions had approximately 69% sensitivity and over 72% specificity. Discriminating ophthalmopathy from stable hyperthyroidism, a 13-signature model attained a sensitivity of 85% to 90% and a specificity of about 81%.

Participants with hyperthyroidism, aged 18 to 65, were newly diagnosed with under 2 months' duration. The CDR3 runs 16 residues. V lost 0 bases to trimming and J lost 4 bases, with 12 bases between them. CDR1 MNHEY and CDR2 SVGAGI come from the germline V gene. RNA transcripts yielded amplified TCR beta CDR3 regions. An opening RT-PCR round employed HTBI primers and preceded a second-round multiplex PCR. TCRdb passed the multiplex PCR reads through MiXCR, listing each CDR3 protein once. The repertoire consists of approximately 410,000 distinct CDR3 sequences, with 15% occurring once and the leading ten covering about 7%. At least ten counts were recorded for this clonotype. What it binds is unknown.

This receptor was obtained from a woman aged 18-29 years with stable Graves' hyperthyroidism. The V gene is TRBV6-5, the J gene TRBJ2-2; tentative D call: TRBD1 (5 bases). The sample taken for sequencing was peripheral blood. The CDR3 loop is CASSYSRTTPTGELFF. CDR3 in DNA: TGTGCCAGCAGTTACTCTCGGACAACGCCCACCGGGGAGCTGTTTTTT.